This T cell receptor (beta chain) was found in a study of cytomegalovirus exposure and HLA in healthy donors. A multiplex PCR was run with 60 Vbeta primers and 13 Jbeta primers. Methods used by the authors: A follow-up analysis tallied approximately 85 million unique TCR beta chains, roughly 11 million shared. The method was immunoSEQ multiplex PCR; TCRdb's version includes in-frame clones alone and lacks a portion of them. The D gene and trimming were derived from the DNA, and the V and J assignments and clone size from that table. The data contain under 200,000 clones, approximately 86% of them singletons. CDR3 length equals 15 residues. Germline V gives CDR1 SGDLS, CDR2 YYNGEE. V gave up 1 base and J gave up 7 bases, with 14 bases separating them.

This rearrangement joins TRBV9 to TRBJ2-2; perhaps TRBD2 as D (6 bases). The receptor was isolated from a woman aged 18-29 years in good health and CMV-seronegative. The specimen sequenced was PBMCs. The CDR3 protein is CASSVSPLEGGELFF. CDR3 bases: TGTGCCAGCAGCGTAAGTCCTCTGGAGGGCGGGGAGCTGTTTTTT.